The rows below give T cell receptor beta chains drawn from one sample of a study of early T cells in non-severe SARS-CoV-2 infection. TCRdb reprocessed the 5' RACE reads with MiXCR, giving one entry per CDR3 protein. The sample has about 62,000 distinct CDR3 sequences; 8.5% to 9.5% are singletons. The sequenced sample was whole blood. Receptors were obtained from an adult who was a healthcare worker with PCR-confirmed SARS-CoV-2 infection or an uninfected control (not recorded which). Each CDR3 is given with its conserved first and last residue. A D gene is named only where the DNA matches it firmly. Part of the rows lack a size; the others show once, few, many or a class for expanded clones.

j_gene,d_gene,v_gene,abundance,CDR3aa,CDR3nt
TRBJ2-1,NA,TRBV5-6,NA,CASSLGPTGSYNEQFF,TGTGCCAGCAGCTTAGGTCCCACAGGGTCCTACAATGAGCAGTTCTTC
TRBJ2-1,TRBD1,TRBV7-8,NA,CASKAGGAPNEQFF,TGTGCCTCCAAGGCAGGGGGCGCCCCGAATGAGCAGTTCTTC
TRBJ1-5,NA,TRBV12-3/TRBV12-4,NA,CASSTEGYGQPQHF,TGTGCCAGCAGTACAGAGGGGTACGGACAGCCCCAGCATTTT
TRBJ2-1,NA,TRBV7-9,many,CASSEGANNEQFF,TGTGCCAGCAGTGAGGGAGCGAACAATGAGCAGTTCTTC
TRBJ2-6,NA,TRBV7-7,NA,CASSPSGANVLTF,TGTGCCAGCAGCCCTTCTGGGGCCAACGTCCTGACTTTC
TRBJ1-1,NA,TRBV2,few,CASSYRPNTEAFF,TGTGCCAGCAGTTACAGGCCGAACACTGAAGCTTTCTTT
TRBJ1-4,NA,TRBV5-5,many,CASSLFAGEKLFF,TGTGCCAGCAGCTTGTTTGCGGGGGAGAAACTGTTTTTT
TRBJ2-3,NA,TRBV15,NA,CATSIGRQDTQYF,TGTGCCACCAGCATCGGCCGTCAAGATACGCAGTATTTT
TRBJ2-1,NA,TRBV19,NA,CASSIRLLDEQFF,TGTGCCAGTAGTATACGTTTACTGGATGAGCAGTTCTTC
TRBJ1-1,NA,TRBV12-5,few,CASALSLGNTEAFF,TGTGCTAGTGCCCTGAGCCTAGGGAACACTGAAGCTTTCTTT
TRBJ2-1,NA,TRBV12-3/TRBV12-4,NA,CASSFYGYNEQFF,TGTGCCAGCAGTTTTTACGGTTACAATGAGCAGTTCTTC
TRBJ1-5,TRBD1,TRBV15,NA,CATSSATGFNQPQHF,TGTGCCACCAGCAGCGCGACAGGGTTCAATCAGCCCCAGCATTTT
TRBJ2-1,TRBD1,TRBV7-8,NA,CASSAGQGINEQFF,TGTGCCAGCAGCGCGGGACAGGGAATAAATGAGCAGTTCTTC
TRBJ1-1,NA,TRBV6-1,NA,CASFPGVTEAFF,TGTGCCAGCTTTCCCGGTGTCACTGAAGCTTTCTTT
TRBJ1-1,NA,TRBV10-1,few,CASSDGHTPGTEAFF,TGCGCCAGCAGTGACGGACATACGCCGGGCACTGAAGCTTTCTTT
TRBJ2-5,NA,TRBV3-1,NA,CASSIVGQETQYF,TGTGCCAGCAGTATAGTAGGGCAAGAGACCCAGTACTTC
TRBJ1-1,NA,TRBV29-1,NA,CSVVRVLNTEAFF,TGCAGCGTTGTTCGGGTTTTGAACACTGAAGCTTTCTTT
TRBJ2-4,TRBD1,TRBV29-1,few,CSASPGQGIAKNIQYF,TGCAGCGCCAGTCCCGGACAGGGTATCGCCAAAAACATTCAGTACTTC
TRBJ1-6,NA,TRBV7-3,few,CASSLTPDSPLHF,TGTGCCAGCAGCTTAACCCCGGATTCACCCCTCCACTTT
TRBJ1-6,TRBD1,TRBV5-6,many,CASSLIQGNSPLHF,TGTGCCAGCAGCTTAATACAGGGGAATTCACCCCTCCACTTT
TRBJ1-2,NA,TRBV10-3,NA,CAISDTGDGYTF,TGTGCCATCAGTGATACCGGGGATGGCTACACCTTC
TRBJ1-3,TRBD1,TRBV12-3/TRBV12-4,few,CASSLSTGTGSGNTIYF,TGTGCCAGCAGTTTGTCAACCGGGACAGGGTCTGGAAACACCATATATTTT
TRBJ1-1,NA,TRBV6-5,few,CASSNTLGTEAFF,TGTGCCAGCAGCAATACCCTGGGGACTGAAGCTTTCTTT
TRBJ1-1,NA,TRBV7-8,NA,CASSPLTLRSTEAFF,TGTGCCAGCAGCCCCCTGACCCTACGGAGCACTGAAGCTTTCTTT
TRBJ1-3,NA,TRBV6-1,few,CASKESRTGPNTIYF,TGTGCCAGCAAAGAATCAAGGACGGGTCCAAACACCATATATTTT
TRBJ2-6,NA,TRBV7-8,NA,CASSLGAAGANVLTF,TGTGCCAGCAGCTTAGGGGCGGCGGGGGCCAACGTCCTGACTTTC
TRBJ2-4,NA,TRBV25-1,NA,CASSEFPQGKNIQYF,TGTGCCAGCAGTGAATTCCCCCAGGGCAAAAACATTCAGTACTTC
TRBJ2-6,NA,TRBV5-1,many,CASSQLGPPSGANVLTF,TGCGCCAGCAGCCAACTAGGGCCCCCCTCTGGGGCCAACGTCCTGACTTTC
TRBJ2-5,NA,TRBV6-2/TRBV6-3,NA,CASSYSTLETQYF,TGTGCCAGCAGTTACTCTACACTGGAGACCCAGTACTTC
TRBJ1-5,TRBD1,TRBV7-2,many,CASSPKTGSNQPQHF,TGTGCCAGCAGCCCCAAGACAGGGAGCAATCAGCCCCAGCATTTT
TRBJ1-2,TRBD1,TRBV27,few,CASSSGQGRTNYGYTF,TGTGCCAGCAGTTCGGGACAGGGTCGCACTAACTATGGCTACACCTTC
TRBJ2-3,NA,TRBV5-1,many,CASSLGGSSSTDTQYF,TGCGCCAGCAGCTTGGGAGGGTCGAGTAGCACAGATACGCAGTATTTT
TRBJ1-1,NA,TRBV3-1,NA,CASSQDRWYGQLNTEAFF,TGTGCCAGCAGCCAAGATCGATGGTACGGACAGTTGAACACTGAAGCTTTCTTT
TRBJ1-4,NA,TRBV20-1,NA,CSASNGGHEKLFF,TGCAGTGCTAGTAACGGGGGACATGAAAAACTGTTTTTT
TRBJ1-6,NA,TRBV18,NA,CASSPRESPLHF,TGTGCCAGCTCACCAAGGGAATCACCCCTCCACTTT
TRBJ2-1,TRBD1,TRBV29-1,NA,CSVQGTTITYNEQFF,TGCAGCGTACAGGGGACAACTATTACCTACAATGAGCAGTTCTTC
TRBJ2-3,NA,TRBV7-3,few,CASSSSRDVTDTQYF,TGTGCCAGCAGCTCATCAAGGGACGTCACAGATACGCAGTATTTT